The 25 T cell receptor beta chains given below trace back to one sample, sequenced in a study of control samples from healthy donors and cancer patients. Measured with immunoSEQ multiplex PCR; TCRdb has only the in-frame clones, and not every one. The table lists about 75,000 clones, around 95% of them singletons. Sequences were obtained from blood. Receptor source: a middle-aged woman in good health.

This chain links TRBV28 with TRBJ1-1, with 9 positions matching TRBD1. Unmatched junction bases numbered 12, after V lost 5 bases and J lost 11 bases. The CDR3 sequence is 14 residues long. The germline gives CDR1 MDHEN, CDR2 SYDVKM. In nucleotides, the CDR3 is TGTGCCAGCAGTCCCCCGCCGGGACAGGGACCGGCTTTCTTT. This sequence encodes CASSPPPGQGPAFF.

The chain combines TRBV5-4 with TRBJ2-1; possibly TRBD2 for D (6 bases). Germline V gene sequence: CDR1 SGHNT, CDR2 YYREEE (reference sequence). This CDR3 has 16 amino acids. Trimming took off 4 bases at V and 4 bases at J, with 18 bases between the two ends. CDR3 DNA: TGTGCCAGCAGCACGAGGGACTGGGGCGTGTACAATGAGCAGTTCTTC. Protein product: CASSTRDWGVYNEQFF.

The chain employs TRBV10-3 and TRBJ2-1; D is uncertain. The CDR3 extends over 14 amino acids. Germline V gene data show CDR1 as ENHRY and CDR2 as SYGVKD. Between the trimmed V and J ends, which lost 8 bases and 5 bases, there was a span of 16 bases. CDR3 loop: CAIFEPYSDNEQFF. CDR3 nucleotide sequence: TGTGCCATCTTCGAGCCCTACTCTGACAATGAGCAGTTCTTC.

The J gene is TRBJ1-6, the V gene TRBV7-9; no clear D. V was trimmed by 6 bases and J by 10 bases, leaving 22 bases between them. CDR1 and CDR2 from the germline V gene are SEHNR and FQNEAQ (reference sequence). This CDR3 is 16 amino acids long. CDR3 region: CASRARSGLARSPLHF. DNA of the CDR3: TGTGCCAGCAGGGCTAGATCAGGCCTGGCACGCTCACCCCTCCACTTT.

This chain uses TRBV9 with TRBJ2-2; a weak D match, TRBD1 (6 bases). CDR1 and CDR2 from the germline V gene are SGDLS and YYNGEE. The ends were cut back, 3 bases at V and 0 bases at J, with 21 bases in the middle. This CDR3 is 19 amino acids long. The CDR3 bases are TGTGCCAGCAGCGCTAACCGGGACATAACTTTCGCGAACACCGGGGAGCTGTTTTTT. Translation: CASSANRDITFANTGELFF.

V usage is TRBV18 and J usage is TRBJ2-7, with D possibly being TRBD1 (6 bases). Per germline, CDR1 KGHSH and CDR2 LQKENI. Trimming pared 3 bases from V and 4 bases from J, leaving 13 bases between. The CDR3 consists of 14 residues. Here the CDR3 reads CASSPGQGSYEQYF. The CDR3 region has the DNA TGTGCCAGCTCACCGGGACAAGGGTCGTACGAGCAGTACTTC.

The chain employs TRBV15 and TRBJ2-2, with 10 bases fitting TRBD1. This CDR3 contains 17 residues. Germline CDR1 LNHNV, CDR2 YYDKDF (reference sequence). V lost 3 bases to trimming and J lost 8 bases; unmatched junction nucleotides: 12. The CDR3 region is CATSSLGTGVVPGELFF. Written as DNA, the CDR3 is TGTGCCACCAGCAGTTTAGGGACAGGGGTGGTCCCGGGGGAGCTGTTTTTT.

The chain couples TRBV2 to TRBJ2-7; 8 nucleotides agree with TRBD1. Germline assignment: CDR1 SNHLY and CDR2 FYNNEI. J lost 1 base, V lost 4 bases, and 3 bases had no gene match. The length of the CDR3 is 14 residues. CDR3 bases: TGTGCCAGCAGTGGACAGGGGATTTCCTACGAGCAGTACTTC. Translated: CASSGQGISYEQYF.

The V gene is TRBV7-2, the J gene TRBJ2-2; no definite D call. V dropped 1 base and J dropped 1 base, with 7 bases sitting between them. This CDR3 spans 15 amino acids. Germline V lookup: CDR1 SGHTA, CDR2 FQGNSA. The CDR3: CASSLVPGNTGELFF. The CDR3 nucleotides are TGTGCCAGCAGCTTAGTTCCGGGGAACACCGGGGAGCTGTTTTTT.

The chain recombines TRBV11-2 with TRBJ2-2; D is uncertain. The CDR3 sequence is 14 residues long. Germline V lookup: CDR1 SGHAT, CDR2 FQNNGV. V lost 0 bases and J 4 bases, leaving 6 bases between the germline ends. The CDR3 protein is CASSLDQFTGELFF. DNA for the CDR3: TGTGCCAGCAGCTTAGATCAGTTCACCGGGGAGCTGTTTTTT.

V usage is TRBV19 and J usage is TRBJ2-7, with 7 nucleotides matching TRBD1. V was clipped by 6 bases and J by 0 bases; unmatched bases: 8. CDR3 size: 15 residues. CDR1 and CDR2 (germline): LNHDA, SQIVND (reference sequence). The DNA for the CDR3 is TGTGCCAGTAGCACTGGACAGGCAGGCTCCTACGAGCAGTACTTC. Residues: CASSTGQAGSYEQYF.

The CDR3 loop is CASSQDAYSGNTIYF. CDR3 DNA: TGTGCCAGCAGCCAAGACGCGTACTCTGGAAACACCATATATTTT. This chain connects TRBV14 to TRBJ1-3, with D uncertain. Trimming stripped 0 bases from V and 0 bases from J, with 6 bases between. This CDR3 has 15 amino acids. Germline CDR1 and CDR2: SGHDN and FVKESK.

This clone was observed a single time. The V and J genes are TRBV25-1 and TRBJ1-1, with TRBD1 identical over 10 bases. CDR1 and CDR2 from the germline V gene are MGHDK and SYGVNS. The CDR3 consists of 13 residues. Losses at the gene ends were 4 bases for V and 11 bases for J; bases not matched to a gene: 7. Written as DNA, the CDR3 is TGTGCCAGCAGTGGTAGGACAGGGGGACAGGCTTTCTTT. This gives the protein CASSGRTGGQAFF.

The chain joins TRBV2 to TRBJ2-1; D is unresolved. V was trimmed by 6 bases and J by 0 bases, leaving 15 bases between them. The CDR3 is 16 amino acids. The germline CDR1 and CDR2 sequences are SNHLY and FYNNEI. The CDR3 loop reads CASSAPIESSYNEQFF. CDR3 sequence (DNA): TGTGCCAGCAGCGCCCCCATAGAGAGCTCCTACAATGAGCAGTTCTTC.

The rearrangement uses TRBV7-8 and TRBJ1-2; 9 bases map to TRBD1. The CDR3 length is 17 residues. The ends lost 0 bases at V and 4 bases at J; junction bases unmatched: 9. From germline, CDR1 is SGHVS and CDR2 FQNEAQ. The CDR3 loop reads CASSLAGRDRVGYGYTF. CDR3 in DNA: TGTGCCAGCAGCTTAGCGGGGAGGGACAGGGTAGGCTATGGCTACACCTTC.

The V gene is TRBV3-1 (or the pseudogene TRBV3-2), the J gene TRBJ2-7; the match to TRBD1 covers 8 bases. In germline, CDR1 is LGHDT, CDR2 YNNKEL (reference sequence). V was clipped by 1 base and J by 7 bases; unmatched bases: 9. The CDR3 is made up of 15 amino acids. CDR3 DNA sequence: TGTGCCAGCAGCCAAGGGGACAGGATCCATGGGGAGCAGTACTTC. It translates to CASSQGDRIHGEQYF.

This chain connects TRBV4-1 to TRBJ2-1; D is ambiguous. This CDR3 is built from 16 residues. Per germline, CDR1 MGHRA and CDR2 YSYEKL. V gave up 3 bases and J gave up 0 bases, with 12 bases separating them. The CDR3 bases are TGCGCCAGCAGCCACAGACTTGCCAGCTCCTACAATGAGCAGTTCTTC. Encoded protein: CASSHRLASSYNEQFF.

J is TRBJ1-1 and V is TRBV2; 10 bases are shared with TRBD1. CDR1 is SNHLY and CDR2 is FYNNEI in the germline V gene. This CDR3 has 13 residues. V shed 5 bases, J shed 5 bases, and the junction held 2 bases outside the gene matches. The CDR3 nucleotides read TGTGCCAGCAGTCCGGACAGGGGGACTGAAGCTTTCTTT. Amino acid sequence: CASSPDRGTEAFF.

Relative to its sample, this clone is large. The chain is built from TRBV6-4 and TRBJ2-1; 12 bases line up with TRBD1. V shed 0 bases, J shed 8 bases, and the junction held 5 bases outside the gene matches. The germline gives CDR1 MRHNA, CDR2 SNTAGT. The CDR3 length is 16 residues. CDR3 region: CASSDSPGQGADEQFF. In DNA, the CDR3 is TGTGCCAGCAGTGACTCCCCGGGACAGGGGGCCGATGAGCAGTTCTTC.

The V gene is TRBV27, the J gene TRBJ1-1; unclear D gene. This CDR3 is 13 amino acids long. Germline V lookup: CDR1 MNHEY, CDR2 SMNVEV (reference sequence). Trimming cost V 0 bases and J 11 bases, with 13 bases left between them. The CDR3 DNA sequence: TGTGCCAGCAGTTTATCGTCGAGGGCGGGGGCTTTCTTT. As protein: CASSLSSRAGAFF.

This chain joins TRBV5-1 and TRBJ2-2; 8 bases are a match to TRBD2. Looked up from germline, CDR1 is SGHRS and CDR2 is YFSETQ. The junction had 12 bases not matched to a gene; V was cut back by 0 bases and J by 2 bases. The CDR3 contains 19 residues. In DNA, the CDR3 is TGCGCCAGCAGCTTGGGTCTAATTCGGCGGGGGGCCAACACCGGGGAGCTGTTTTTT. Translation gives CASSLGLIRRGANTGELFF. Drawing the rest from reference TRBV5-1 and TRBJ2-2, the complete variable domain is KAGVTQTPRYLIKTRGQQVTLSCSPISGHRSVSWYQQTPGQGLQFLFEYFSETQRNKGNFPGRFSGRQFSNSRSEMNVSTLELGDSALYLCASSLGLIRRGANTGELFFGEGSRLTVL.

The gene calls are TRBV20-1 and TRBJ2-3; TRBD2 might be the D (6 bases). This CDR3 spans 15 amino acids. Per germline, CDR1 DFQATT and CDR2 SNEGSKA (reference sequence). Between the trimmed V and J ends, which lost 3 bases and 1 base, there was a span of 14 bases. The CDR3 DNA follows: TGCAGTGCTAGTTCCCCGGCTAGCGGCACAGATACGCAGTATTTT. Protein: CSASSPASGTDTQYF.

V gene TRBV9 combines with J gene TRBJ1-4; perhaps TRBD1 as D (6 bases). CDR3 length: 17 residues. Deletions cut 0 bases from V and 3 bases from J, with 15 bases between. The germline V gene encodes CDR1 SGDLS and CDR2 YYNGEE. This chain's CDR3 is CASSVGAGGAANEKLFF. As DNA, the CDR3 is TGTGCCAGCAGCGTAGGCGCGGGGGGGGCAGCTAATGAAAAACTGTTTTTT.

V gene TRBV29-1 combines with J gene TRBJ1-2, with a tentative D call TRBD1 (5 bases). Germline-derived CDR1 and CDR2 are SQVTM and ANQGSEA. This CDR3 has 14 residues. The V and J ends lost 0 bases and 7 bases respectively, with 15 bases between them. The CDR3 here is CSVEDSRGGSGYTF. CDR3 bases: TGCAGCGTTGAAGATTCAAGGGGTGGGAGTGGCTACACCTTC.

The chain carries TRBV6-5 and TRBJ2-4, with unresolved D. The CDR3 runs to 11 residues. CDR1 is MNHEY and CDR2 is SVGAGI in the germline V gene. With 2 bases removed from V and 8 bases from J, the gap between germline ends came to 4 bases. DNA for the CDR3: TGTGCCAGCAGTTACCTCCACATTCAGTACTTC. Translation: CASSYLHIQYF.